The entry below gives a single T cell receptor (beta chain) sequence along with its context. This record belongs to a study of monozygotic twins with inflammatory bowel disease. CDR1 and CDR2 (germline): SEHNR, FQNEAQ (reference sequence). The CDR3 is made up of 15 amino acids. TCRdb re-called the 5' RACE reads and catalogs CDR3 proteins one per entry, DNA excluded. The sample data list 88,000 or so distinct CDR3 sequences. Sequences were obtained from blood. The chain combines TRBV7-9 with TRBJ1-1; the D gene TCRdb calls, TRBD1, cannot be checked with no DNA. This TCR was recovered from a human donor with ulcerative colitis or Crohn's disease, or a healthy co-twin of an affected twin (not recorded which). The CDR3 spells CASSPTGAANTEAFF.